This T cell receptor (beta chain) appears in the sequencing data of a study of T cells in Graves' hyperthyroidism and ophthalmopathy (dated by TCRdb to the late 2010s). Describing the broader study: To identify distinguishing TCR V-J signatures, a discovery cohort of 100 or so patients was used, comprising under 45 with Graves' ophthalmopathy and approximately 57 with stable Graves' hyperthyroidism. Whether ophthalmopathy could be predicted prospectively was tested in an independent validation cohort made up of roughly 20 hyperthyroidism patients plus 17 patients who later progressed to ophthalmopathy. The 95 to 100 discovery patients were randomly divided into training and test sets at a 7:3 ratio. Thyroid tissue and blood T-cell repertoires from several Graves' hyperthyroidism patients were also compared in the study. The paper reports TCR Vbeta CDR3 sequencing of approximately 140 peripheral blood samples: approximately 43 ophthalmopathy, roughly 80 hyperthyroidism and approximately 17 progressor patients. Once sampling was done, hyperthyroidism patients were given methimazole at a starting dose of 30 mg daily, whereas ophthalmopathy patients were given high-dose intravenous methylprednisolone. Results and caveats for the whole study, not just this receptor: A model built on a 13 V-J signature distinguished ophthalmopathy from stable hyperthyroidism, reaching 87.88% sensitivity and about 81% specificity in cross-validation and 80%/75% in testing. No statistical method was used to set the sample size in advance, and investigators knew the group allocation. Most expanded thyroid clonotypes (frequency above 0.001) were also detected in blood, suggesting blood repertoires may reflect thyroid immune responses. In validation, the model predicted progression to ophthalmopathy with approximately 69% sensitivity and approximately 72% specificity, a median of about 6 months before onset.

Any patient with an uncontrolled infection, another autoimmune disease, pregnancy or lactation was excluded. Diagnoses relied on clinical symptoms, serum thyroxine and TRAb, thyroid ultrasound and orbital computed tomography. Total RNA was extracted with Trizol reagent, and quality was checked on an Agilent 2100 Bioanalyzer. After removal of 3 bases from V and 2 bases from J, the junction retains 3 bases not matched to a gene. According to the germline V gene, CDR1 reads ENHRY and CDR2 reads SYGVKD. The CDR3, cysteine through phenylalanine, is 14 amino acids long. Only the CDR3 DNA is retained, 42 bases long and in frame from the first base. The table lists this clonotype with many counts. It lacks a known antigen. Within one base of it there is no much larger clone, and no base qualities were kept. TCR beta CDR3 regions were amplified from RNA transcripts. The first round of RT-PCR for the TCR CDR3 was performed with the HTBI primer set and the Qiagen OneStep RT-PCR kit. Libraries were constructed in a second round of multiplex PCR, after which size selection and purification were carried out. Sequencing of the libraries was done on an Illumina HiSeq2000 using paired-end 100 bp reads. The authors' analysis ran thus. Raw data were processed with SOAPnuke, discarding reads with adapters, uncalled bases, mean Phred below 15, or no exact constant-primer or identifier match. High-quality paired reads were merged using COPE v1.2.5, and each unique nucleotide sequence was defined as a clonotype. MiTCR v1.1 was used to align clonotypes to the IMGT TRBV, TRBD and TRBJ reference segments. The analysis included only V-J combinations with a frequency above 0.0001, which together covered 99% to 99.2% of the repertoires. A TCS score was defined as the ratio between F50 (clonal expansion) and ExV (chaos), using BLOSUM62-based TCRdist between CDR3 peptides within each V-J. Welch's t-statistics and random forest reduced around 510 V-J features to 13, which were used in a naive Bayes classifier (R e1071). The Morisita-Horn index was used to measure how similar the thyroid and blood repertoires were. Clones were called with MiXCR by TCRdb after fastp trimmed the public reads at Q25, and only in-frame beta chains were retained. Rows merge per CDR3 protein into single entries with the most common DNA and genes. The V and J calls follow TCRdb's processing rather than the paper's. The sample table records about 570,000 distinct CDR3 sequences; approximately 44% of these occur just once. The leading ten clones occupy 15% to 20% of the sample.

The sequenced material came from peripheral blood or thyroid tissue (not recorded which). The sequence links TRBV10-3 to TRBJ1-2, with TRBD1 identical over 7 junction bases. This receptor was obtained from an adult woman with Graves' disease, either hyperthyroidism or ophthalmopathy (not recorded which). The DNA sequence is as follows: TGTGCCATCAGTGATGGGACAGCAAACTATGGCTACACCTTC. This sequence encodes CAISDGTANYGYTF.